A single sample gave rise to the 10 T cell receptor beta chains below, sequenced in a study of OX40 agonist ivuxolimab in advanced cancers. Here immunoSEQ multiplex PCR was the method, and the copy in TCRdb shows in-frame clones only, minus some. Of under 20,000 clones detected, 50% to 75% appear once; the ten largest clones hold around 7.7%. The specimen was CD4+ or CD8+ T cells sorted from blood, collected in a trial of the OX40 agonist ivuxolimab. The receptors were sampled from an adult with an advanced solid tumor such as melanoma, head and neck, liver or kidney cancer.

This clone was seen more than once but under ten times. CDR3 DNA sequence: TGTGCCAGCAGTTTAGGGGCAGCGGGGGGCAGGGAGCAGTACTTC. Its protein product is CASSLGAAGGREQYF. The chain carries TRBV28 and TRBJ2-7, with 9 positions matching TRBD2. With V trimmed by 2 bases and J by 7 bases, 9 bases remained unmatched. This CDR3 has 15 amino acids. Germline V CDR1 and CDR2: MDHEN, SYDVKM.

The chain couples TRBV13 to TRBJ2-5; D may match TRBD1 or TRBD2 (6 bases each). The J call is in doubt because the DNA end fits TRBJ2-7 better. Germline-derived CDR1 and CDR2 are PRHDT and FYEKMQ (reference sequence). The CDR3 spans 19 residues. CDR3 region: CASSSLTGMGGGFAYEQYF. CDR3 bases: TGTGCCAGCAGCTCCTTAACAGGGATGGGAGGCGGCTTTGCCTACGAGCAGTACTTC.

This clone has only a few counts. V gene TRBV7-6 combines with J gene TRBJ2-3; TRBD2 aligns across 10 bases. There are 18 residues in the CDR3. V trimming: 5 bases; J trimming: 3 bases; junction bases outside the gene matches: 14. Germline values: CDR1 SGHVS, CDR2 FNYEAQ. CDR3 sequence: CASSLRGSGGAGTDTQYF. The CDR3, as DNA: TGTGCCAGCAGCCTCAGGGGGAGCGGGGGGGCAGGTACAGATACGCAGTATTTT.

This clone was counted only a few times. The V and J genes are TRBV28 and TRBJ2-3; 14 nucleotides line up with TRBD2. From germline, CDR1 is MDHEN and CDR2 SYDVKM. The junction had 5 bases not matched to a gene; V was cut back by 3 bases and J by 0 bases. The CDR3 runs 18 residues. The CDR3 nucleotides are TGTGCCAGCAGTTTCTTGGGACTAGCGGGGGAAAGCACAGATACGCAGTATTTT. Encoded protein: CASSFLGLAGESTDTQYF. Looking up the rest from reference TRBV28 and TRBJ2-3 gives the full variable domain: DVKVTQSSRYLVKRTGEKVFLECVQDMDHENMFWYRQDPGLGLRLIYFSYDVKMKEKGDIPEGYSVSREKKERFSLILESASTNQTSMYLCASSFLGLAGESTDTQYFGPGTRLTVL.

The J gene is TRBJ1-2, the V gene TRBV10-3, with 8 bases aligning to TRBD1. The CDR3 covers 16 residues. Losses at the gene ends were 2 bases for V and 6 bases for J; bases not matched to a gene: 11. Germline values: CDR1 ENHRY, CDR2 SYGVKD. CDR3 nucleotide sequence: TGTGCCATCAGTGAGATGGGATGGCAGGGGGCTGATGGCTACACCTTC. This sequence encodes CAISEMGWQGADGYTF.

The V and J genes are TRBV7-8 and TRBJ2-3; 11 bases match TRBD2. Germline V CDR1 and CDR2: SGHVS, FQNEAQ. The ends lost 6 bases at V and 1 base at J; junction bases unmatched: 3. The CDR3 runs 15 residues. As DNA, the CDR3 is TGTGCCAGCAGAGAACTAGCGGGGGGCACAGATACGCAGTATTTT. Protein sequence: CASRELAGGTDTQYF.

This clone occurred a few times. The chain has TRBV6-1 and TRBJ2-7; 9 bases line up with TRBD1. Germline V CDR1 and CDR2: MNHNS, SASEGT. The CDR3 is 14 amino acids. The V and J ends lost 9 bases and 0 bases, in that order; junction bases with no gene match: 6. CDR3 DNA: TGTGCCAGTTCTCTACAGGGGGCCTCCTACGAGCAGTACTTC. It codes for CASSLQGASYEQYF.

V and J are TRBV7-2 and TRBJ2-1, with a possible D match to TRBD2 (5 bases). V lost 1 base and J lost 7, with 14 bases in between. The CDR3 contains 15 residues. The germline gives CDR1 SGHTA, CDR2 FQGNSA. CDR3 in DNA: TGTGCCAGCAGCTTAGGCCCCGGGGTCCAGAATGAGCAGTTCTTC. This codes for CASSLGPGVQNEQFF.

This sequence joins TRBV4-3 and TRBJ1-6; D may be TRBD1 (5 bases). CDR3 length: 15 residues. Germline V gives CDR1 LGHNA, CDR2 YSLEER. Deletions cut 1 base from V and 8 bases from J, with 12 bases between. CDR3 sequence: CASSQGPGGYSPLHF. CDR3 bases: TGCGCCAGCAGCCAAGGTCCGGGGGGATATTCACCCCTCCACTTT.

The chain employs TRBV7-2 and TRBJ1-3; D ambiguous. Looked up from germline, CDR1 is SGHTA and CDR2 is FQGNSA. V shed 5 bases and J shed 0 bases, with 11 bases lying between them. This CDR3 is 15 amino acids long. The CDR3 sequence is CASSPLGSSGNTIYF. The CDR3 nucleotides are TGTGCCAGCAGCCCCCTGGGGAGCTCTGGAAACACCATATATTTT. Supplemented by reference TRBV7-2 and TRBJ1-3, the full variable domain reads GAGVSQSPSNKVTEKGKDVELRCDPISGHTALYWYRQSLGQGLEFLIYFQGNSAPDKSGLPSDRFSAERTGGSVSTLTIQRTQQEDSAVYLCASSPLGSSGNTIYFGEGSWLTVV.